The rows below give T cell receptor beta chains drawn from one sample of a study of blood T cell repertoires in COVID-19. TCRdb's table, derived via immunoSEQ multiplex PCR, lists solely in-frame clones and lacks some. The sample contains 80,000 to 100,000 clones, approximately 89% of which appear only once. The sample was peripheral blood. These receptors came from a man in his forties or fifties with acute or convalescent COVID-19. Each CDR3 is given with its conserved first and last residue. Fields, in order: V gene, J gene, D gene, clone size, CDR3 DNA, CDR3 protein. D genes are given only for firm matches. A row's size may be missing; if present it is once, few, many or a size class.

TRBV5-1,TRBJ1-1,-,-,TGCGCCAGCAGGGCCGGGACAAACATGAACACTGAAGCTTTCTTT,CASRAGTNMNTEAFF
TRBV2,TRBJ2-3,-,once,TGTGCCAGCAGTGAACCCAGTAGCACAGATACGCAGTATTTT,CASSEPSSTDTQYF
TRBV6-5,TRBJ1-6,-,-,TGTGCCAGCAGTCGAACCAGGGCCGGTGATTCACCCCTCCACTTT,CASSRTRAGDSPLHF
TRBV4-1,TRBJ2-2,TRBD2,-,TGCGCCAGCAGCCAAGAAGGGGGACTAGCGGACCGTCAGGCGGCCGGGGAGCTGTTTTTT,CASSQEGGLADRQAAGELFF
TRBV7-3,TRBJ2-7,-,many,TGTGCCAGCAGCGCAACAGGTAGAGGATACGAGCAGTACTTC,CASSATGRGYEQYF
TRBV4-1,TRBJ1-4,-,-,TGCGCCAGCAGCCAAGATGGTACGGGAAATGAAAAACTGTTTTTT,CASSQDGTGNEKLFF
TRBV9,TRBJ2-2,TRBD2,-,TGTGCCAGCAGCACAGGGACTAGCGGGAGAATCGGGGAGCTGTTTTTT,CASSTGTSGRIGELFF
TRBV5-1,TRBJ1-6,TRBD1,few,TGCGCCAGCAGTATGGGGGACAGCAATAATTCACCCCTCCACTTT,CASSMGDSNNSPLHF
TRBV5-1,TRBJ1-2,TRBD1,-,TGCGCCAGCAGCTTGGCGGGGACAGGGTTTGAGTCTGGCTACACCTTC,CASSLAGTGFESGYTF
TRBV2,TRBJ2-1,-,-,TGTGCCAGCAACTCGGTGGCCTCGGCGACCCCTCCAGGGAAGTTCTTC,CASNSVASATPPGKFF
TRBV9,TRBJ1-6,-,-,TGTGCCAGCAGCCTTGGGGGGAGCTCCTATAATTCACCCCTCCACTTT,CASSLGGSSYNSPLHF
TRBV2,TRBJ1-1,-,few,TGTGCCAGCAGTGTTCCGGGATTCGGGGGCACTGAAGCTTTCTTT,CASSVPGFGGTEAFF
TRBV28,TRBJ1-1,-,few,TGTGCCAGCAGTATAGGAGGGACTCCCTTCGGCACTGAAGCTTTCTTT,CASSIGGTPFGTEAFF
TRBV11-2,TRBJ2-7,TRBD1,-,TGTGCCAGCAGCTTCGGACAGGGGGTCTACGAGCAGTACTTC,CASSFGQGVYEQYF
TRBV5-1,TRBJ2-2,-,once,TGCGCCAGCAGCCCCTGGACAGTAAACACCGGGGAGCTGTTTTTT,CASSPWTVNTGELFF
TRBV4-1,TRBJ2-3,TRBD1,once,TGCGCCAGCAGCCAAGCCGACAGGGGGTCGGGGGATACGCAGTATTTT,CASSQADRGSGDTQYF
TRBV7-9,TRBJ2-7,TRBD2,-,TGTGCCAGCAGCCAGGGACTAGCGGGAGTACCCGAGCAGTACTTC,CASSQGLAGVPEQYF
TRBV4-1,TRBJ2-1,TRBD1,-,TGCGCCAGCACTCTACAGGGGACAACAGGGGCCAGCTCCTACAATGAGCAGTTCTTC,CASTLQGTTGASSYNEQFF
TRBV7-9,TRBJ1-2,-,-,TGTGCCAGCAGCCCTACCGGAAGGACAGTACTACCTAACTATGGCTACACCTTC,CASSPTGRTVLPNYGYTF
TRBV30,TRBJ1-5,TRBD1,-,TGTGCCTGGAGTGAGGGACAGGGGGCCAATCAGCCCCAGCATTTT,CAWSEGQGANQPQHF
TRBV7-3,TRBJ2-3,-,-,TGTGCCAGCAGCTTTGACCGGAGGGATACGCAGTATTTT,CASSFDRRDTQYF
TRBV19,TRBJ1-4,-,-,TGTGCCAGTTCCCCGGGGGGTTTGACTAATGAAAAACTGTTTTTT,CASSPGGLTNEKLFF
TRBV2,TRBJ2-5,-,-,TGTGCCAGCAGGTCAGAATTGTACCAAGAGACCCAGTACTTC,CASRSELYQETQYF
TRBV7-8,TRBJ2-3,TRBD2,-,TGTGCCAGCAGCTTAGCGAGGATAGCTAGCGGGAGGGCCTTAGATACGCAGTATTTT,CASSLARIASGRALDTQYF
TRBV10-1,TRBJ1-1,-,once,TGCGCCAGCAGTGCGGACAAAAGGTTGAACACTGAAGCTTTCTTT,CASSADKRLNTEAFF
TRBV12-3/TRBV12-4,TRBJ2-2,-,-,TGTGCCAGCAGGGGAGCTGGCGGGGAGCTGTTTTTT,CASRGAGGELFF
TRBV10-3,TRBJ2-7,TRBD1,-,TGTGCCATCAGTGATTCGGGACAGACCTACGAGCAGTACTTC,CAISDSGQTYEQYF
TRBV7-9,TRBJ2-5,TRBD2,-,TGTGCCAGCAGCCATGCGGTTGGGCTAGCGGGACAAGAGACCCAGTACTTC,CASSHAVGLAGQETQYF
TRBV18,TRBJ1-1,-,-,TGTGCCAGCTCACCGGAGGAGAACACTGAAGCTTTCTTT,CASSPEENTEAFF
TRBV7-9,TRBJ2-1,-,-,TGTGCCAGCAGCTTAGTTCTAAATGAGCAGTTCTTC,CASSLVLNEQFF
TRBV5-1,TRBJ2-5,-,-,TGCGCCAGCAGCTTGAAGGGGCTAGATCAAGAGACCCAGTACTTC,CASSLKGLDQETQYF
TRBV2,TRBJ2-7,TRBD1,-,TGTGCCACCAAAATGACAGGGGCCTCCTACGAGCAGTACTTC,CATKMTGASYEQYF
TRBV6-5,TRBJ2-7,TRBD1,-,TGTGCCAGCAGGACAGGGGGCGGCTACGAGCAGTACTTC,CASRTGGGYEQYF
TRBV5-1,TRBJ1-6,TRBD1,-,TGCGCCAGCAGCTTAGACAGGGATTCACCCCTCCACTTT,CASSLDRDSPLHF
TRBV3-1/TRBV3-2,TRBJ1-2,TRBD1,-,TGTGCCAGCAGCCACGGACAGGGTAGGAATGGCTACACCTTC,CASSHGQGRNGYTF
TRBV13,TRBJ2-1,TRBD2,-,TGTGCCAGCAATAGATTAGCGGGAGACCCCTACAATGAGCAGTTCTTC,CASNRLAGDPYNEQFF
TRBV12-3/TRBV12-4,TRBJ2-7,-,-,TGTGCCAGCAGTCAAGGGACTCCTTACGAGCAGTACTTC,CASSQGTPYEQYF
TRBV11-3,TRBJ2-7,-,-,TGTGCCAGCAGCGCTATTCGGACACGAAGTTACGAGCAGTACTTC,CASSAIRTRSYEQYF
TRBV5-1,TRBJ1-2,TRBD1,-,TGCGCCAGCAGCTTGATAGTCGCAGGGGGCGATGGCTACACCTTC,CASSLIVAGGDGYTF
TRBV5-1,TRBJ2-3,TRBD1,once,TGCGCCAGCAGCTTGCGGGACAGGCCGAGCACAGATACGCAGTATTTT,CASSLRDRPSTDTQYF
TRBV2,TRBJ2-3,-,-,TGTGCCAGCACCAACCAAGGAGGGACAGATACGCAGTATTTT,CASTNQGGTDTQYF
TRBV2,TRBJ1-1,-,-,TGTGCCAGCGGGGGACTTTCCAGGAACACTGAAGCTTTCTTT,CASGGLSRNTEAFF
TRBV5-1,TRBJ1-1,-,few,TGCGCCAGCAGCGGTACTTCCCTTCAGGCTGAAGCTTTCTTT,CASSGTSLQAEAFF
TRBV19,TRBJ1-3,-,-,TGTGCCAGTAGTAGGGACTACTCTGGAAACACCATATATTTT,CASSRDYSGNTIYF
TRBV9,TRBJ2-1,TRBD2,once,TGTGCCAGCAGCCCCCGACTAGCGCTCTACAATGAGCAGTTCTTC,CASSPRLALYNEQFF
TRBV7-3,TRBJ2-1,-,-,TGTGCCAGCAGCTTAGCGGGACTCCAGACCAATGAGCAGTTCTTC,CASSLAGLQTNEQFF